This TCR beta chain derives from a study of spatial heterogeneity in lung cancer. By sample fraction, this clonotype is medium-sized. The antigen is not known. Sample time point: sample taken at primary tumor resection. The authors sequenced whole RNA from tumor, nontumor lung or frozen PBMC without sorting. Every TCR cDNA molecule bore its own unique molecular identifier. In TCRdb, the 5' RACE reads were re-called with MiXCR into one record per CDR3 protein. The sample contains around 13,000 distinct CDR3 sequences, about 5% of which appear only once. Study conclusions and caveats: Counts of expanded alpha and beta TCRs within tumors tracked the tumor nonsynonymous mutation count.

This CDR3 comprises 14 residues. J was trimmed by 6 bases and V by 8 bases; bases with no gene match: 7. Germline V gene data show CDR1 as SNHLY and CDR2 as FYNNEI. J is TRBJ2-2 and V is TRBV2, with 9 bases identical to TRBD2. Here the sequenced sample was lung tumor tissue, taken at surgery. The TCR originated in a male donor with early-stage non-small cell lung cancer. The CDR3, as DNA: TGTGCCAGCGGAATAGCGGGGGCATCCGGGGAGCTGTTTTTT. It encodes CASGIAGASGELFF.